The T cell receptor beta chain described here comes from a study of long-term antiretroviral therapy in people with HIV. Study conclusions and caveats: ART adherence, viral resistance and therapy changes were not recorded.

Investigators performed immunoSEQ version v3.0 at survey level. Sequenced by immunoSEQ multiplex PCR; TCRdb stores in-frame clones only, minus some. Of approximately 17,000 clones detected, approximately 90% appear once; the ten largest clones hold about 12%. This clone was counted once. Its antigen is unidentified. Germline assignment: CDR1 WNHNN and CDR2 SYGVQD (reference sequence). With V trimmed by 1 base and J by 5 bases, 14 bases remained unmatched. The CDR3 has 18 residues. Sequences were derived from unsorted PBMCs, sampled 0.7 years before starting antiretroviral therapy. The chain combines TRBV10-1 with TRBJ2-7; 10 nucleotides match TRBD1. This clonotype was sampled from a man aged 45-60 years with HIV. The CDR3 DNA reads as TGCGCCAGCAGTGAGTTTTGGGGGCGACAGGGGGCTGAGAACGAGCAGTACTTC. This sequence encodes CASSEFWGRQGAENEQYF.